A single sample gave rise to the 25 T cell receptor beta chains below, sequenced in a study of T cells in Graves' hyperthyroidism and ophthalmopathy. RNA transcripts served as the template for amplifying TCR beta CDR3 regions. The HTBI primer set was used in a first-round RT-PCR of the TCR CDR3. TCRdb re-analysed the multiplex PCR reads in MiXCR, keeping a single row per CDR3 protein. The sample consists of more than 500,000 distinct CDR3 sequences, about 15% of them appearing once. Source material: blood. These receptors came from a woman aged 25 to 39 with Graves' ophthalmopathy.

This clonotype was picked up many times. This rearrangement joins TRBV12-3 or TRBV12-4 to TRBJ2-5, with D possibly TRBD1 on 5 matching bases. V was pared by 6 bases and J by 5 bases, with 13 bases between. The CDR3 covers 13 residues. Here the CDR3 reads CASSRDSRETQYF. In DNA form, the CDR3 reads TGTGCCAGCAGCCGCGACAGCCGGGAGACCCAGTACTTC.

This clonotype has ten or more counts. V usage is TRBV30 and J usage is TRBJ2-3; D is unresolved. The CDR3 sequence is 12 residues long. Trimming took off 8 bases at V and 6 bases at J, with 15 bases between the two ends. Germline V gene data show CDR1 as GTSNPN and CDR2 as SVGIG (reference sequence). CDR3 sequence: CAGTAIRDTQYF. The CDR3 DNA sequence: TGTGCCGGAACAGCTATCCGGGATACGCAGTATTTT.

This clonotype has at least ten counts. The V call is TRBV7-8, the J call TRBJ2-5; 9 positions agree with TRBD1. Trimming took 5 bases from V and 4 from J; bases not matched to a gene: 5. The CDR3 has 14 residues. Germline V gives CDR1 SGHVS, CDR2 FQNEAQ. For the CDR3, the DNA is TGTGCCAGCAGCAGCTACAGGGGGCCAGAGACCCAGTACTTC. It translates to CASSSYRGPETQYF. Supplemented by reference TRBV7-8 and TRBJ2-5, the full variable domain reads GAGVSQSPRYKVAKRGQDVALRCDPISGHVSLFWYQQALGQGPEFLTYFQNEAQLDKSGLPSDRFFAERPEGSVSTLKIQRTQQEDSAVYLCASSSYRGPETQYFGPGTRLLVL.

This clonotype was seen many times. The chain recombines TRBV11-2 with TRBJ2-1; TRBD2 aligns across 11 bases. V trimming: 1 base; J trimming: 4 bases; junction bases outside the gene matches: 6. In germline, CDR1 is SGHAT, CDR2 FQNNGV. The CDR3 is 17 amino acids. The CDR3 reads CASSLGLAGIGYNEQFF. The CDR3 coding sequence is TGTGCCAGCAGCTTAGGACTAGCGGGAATCGGTTACAATGAGCAGTTCTTC.

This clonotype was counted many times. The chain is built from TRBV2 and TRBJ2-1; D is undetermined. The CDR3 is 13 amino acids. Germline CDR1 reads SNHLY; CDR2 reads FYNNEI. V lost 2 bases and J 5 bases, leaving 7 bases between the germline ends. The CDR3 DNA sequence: TGTGCCAGCAGTGAACGGCAGAACAATGAGCAGTTCTTC. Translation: CASSERQNNEQFF.

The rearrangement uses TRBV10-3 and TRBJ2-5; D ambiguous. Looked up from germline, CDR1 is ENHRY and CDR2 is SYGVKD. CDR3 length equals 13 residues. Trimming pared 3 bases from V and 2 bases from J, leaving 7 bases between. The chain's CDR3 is CAISDGQQETQYF. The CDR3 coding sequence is TGTGCCATCAGTGACGGCCAGCAAGAGACCCAGTACTTC.

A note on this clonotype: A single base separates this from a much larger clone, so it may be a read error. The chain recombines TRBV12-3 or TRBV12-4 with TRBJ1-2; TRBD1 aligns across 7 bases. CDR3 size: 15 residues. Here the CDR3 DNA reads TGTGCCGGCAGGCCAACCCTCGGGACAGTCTATGGCTACACCTTC. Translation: CAGRPTLGTVYGYTF.

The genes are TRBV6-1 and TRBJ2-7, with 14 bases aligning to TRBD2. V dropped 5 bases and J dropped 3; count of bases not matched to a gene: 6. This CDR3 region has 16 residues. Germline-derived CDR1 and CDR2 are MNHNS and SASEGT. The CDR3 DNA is TGTGCCAGCAGTAAGGGACTAGCGGGAGTCGGCTACGAGCAGTACTTC. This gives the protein CASSKGLAGVGYEQYF.

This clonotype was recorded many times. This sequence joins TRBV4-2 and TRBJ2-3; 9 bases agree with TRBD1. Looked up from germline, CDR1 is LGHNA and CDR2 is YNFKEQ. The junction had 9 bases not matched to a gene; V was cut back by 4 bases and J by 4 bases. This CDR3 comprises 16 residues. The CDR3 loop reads CASSLALQGASDTQYF. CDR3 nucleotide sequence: TGTGCCAGCAGCCTGGCTCTACAGGGGGCCTCAGATACGCAGTATTTT.

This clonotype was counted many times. In nucleotides, the CDR3 is TGTGCCAGCAGCCACAGAAAACCCACCTACAATGAGCAGTTCTTC. It is translated as CASSHRKPTYNEQFF. V gene TRBV11-2 combines with J gene TRBJ2-1; D call uncertain. Trimming removed 5 bases from V and 2 bases from J, with 13 bases in between. The CDR3 loop spans 15 amino acids. Germline CDR1 reads SGHAT; CDR2 reads FQNNGV.

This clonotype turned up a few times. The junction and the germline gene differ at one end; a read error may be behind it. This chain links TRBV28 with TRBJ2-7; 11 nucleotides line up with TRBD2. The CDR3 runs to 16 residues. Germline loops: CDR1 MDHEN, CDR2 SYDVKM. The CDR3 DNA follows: TGTGCCAGCAGAAATTGGGGACTAGCGGACGTCTACGAGCAGTACTTT. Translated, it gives CASRNWGLADVYEQYF. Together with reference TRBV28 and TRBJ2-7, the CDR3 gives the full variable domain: DVKVTQSSRYLVKRTGEKVFLECVQDMDHENMFWYRQDPGLGLRLIYFSYDVKMKEKGDIPEGYSVSREKKERFSLILESASTNQTSMYLCASRNWGLADVYEQYFGPGTRLTVT.

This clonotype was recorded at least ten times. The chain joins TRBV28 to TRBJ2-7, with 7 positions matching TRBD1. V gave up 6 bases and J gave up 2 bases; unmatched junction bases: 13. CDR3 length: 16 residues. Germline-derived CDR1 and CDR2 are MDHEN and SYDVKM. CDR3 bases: TGTGCCAGCAGCCTCCCAAGACAGGGATTAACCTACGAGCAGTACTTC. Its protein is CASSLPRQGLTYEQYF. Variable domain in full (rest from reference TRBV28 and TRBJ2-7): DVKVTQSSRYLVKRTGEKVFLECVQDMDHENMFWYRQDPGLGLRLIYFSYDVKMKEKGDIPEGYSVSREKKERFSLILESASTNQTSMYLCASSLPRQGLTYEQYFGPGTRLTVT.

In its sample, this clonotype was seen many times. Here the CDR3 reads CSATSPGTATGELFF. The CDR3 DNA reads as TGCAGTGCAACTTCACCCGGGACGGCTACCGGGGAGCTGTTTTTT. The chain carries TRBV20-1 and TRBJ2-2, with D perhaps being TRBD1 or TRBD2 (5 bases each). V lost 6 bases and J 5 bases, leaving 19 bases between the germline ends. The CDR3 sequence is 15 residues long. In germline, CDR1 is DFQATT, CDR2 SNEGSKA (reference sequence).

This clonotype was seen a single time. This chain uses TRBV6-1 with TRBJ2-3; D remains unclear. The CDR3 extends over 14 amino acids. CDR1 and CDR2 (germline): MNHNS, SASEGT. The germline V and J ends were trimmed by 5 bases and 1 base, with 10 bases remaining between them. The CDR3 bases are TGTGCCAGCAGTAACTTCCGACGCACAGATACGCAGTATTTT. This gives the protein CASSNFRRTDTQYF.

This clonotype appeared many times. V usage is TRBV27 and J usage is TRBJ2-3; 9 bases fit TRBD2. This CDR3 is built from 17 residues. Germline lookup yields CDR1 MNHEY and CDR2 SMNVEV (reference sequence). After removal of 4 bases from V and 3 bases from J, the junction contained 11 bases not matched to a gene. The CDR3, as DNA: TGTGCCAGCAGTTCGGGACTAGCCCCCGGTTTGACAGATACGCAGTATTTT. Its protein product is CASSSGLAPGLTDTQYF.

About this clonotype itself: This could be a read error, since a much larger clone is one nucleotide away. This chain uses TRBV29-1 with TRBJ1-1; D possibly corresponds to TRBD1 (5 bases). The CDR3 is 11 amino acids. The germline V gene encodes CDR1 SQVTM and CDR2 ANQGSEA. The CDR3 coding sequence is TGCAGCGTTGAAGGGGGCACTGAAACTTTCTTT. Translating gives CSVEGGTETFF.

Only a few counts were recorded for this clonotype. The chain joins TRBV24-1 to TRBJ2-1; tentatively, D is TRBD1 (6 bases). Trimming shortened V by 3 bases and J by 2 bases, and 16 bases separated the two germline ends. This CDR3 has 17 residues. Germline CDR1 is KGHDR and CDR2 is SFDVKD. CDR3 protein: CATSDGQGFRTYNEQFF. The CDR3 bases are TGTGCCACCAGTGATGGTCAGGGGTTCCGGACCTACAATGAGCAGTTCTTC.

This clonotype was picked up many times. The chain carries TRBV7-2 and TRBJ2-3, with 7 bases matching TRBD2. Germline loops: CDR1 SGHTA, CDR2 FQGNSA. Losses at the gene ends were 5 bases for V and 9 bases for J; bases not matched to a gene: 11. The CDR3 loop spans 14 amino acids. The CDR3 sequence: CASSTGLRVETQYF. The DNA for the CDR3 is TGTGCCAGCAGCACGGGACTAAGGGTGGAAACGCAGTATTTT.

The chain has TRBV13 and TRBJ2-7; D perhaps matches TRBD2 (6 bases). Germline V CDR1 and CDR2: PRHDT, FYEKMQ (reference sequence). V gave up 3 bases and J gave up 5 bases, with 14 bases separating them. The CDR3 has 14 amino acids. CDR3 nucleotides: TGTGCCAGCAGCTTGGGGGGAGGTAACGACGAGCAGTACTTC. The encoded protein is CASSLGGGNDEQYF.

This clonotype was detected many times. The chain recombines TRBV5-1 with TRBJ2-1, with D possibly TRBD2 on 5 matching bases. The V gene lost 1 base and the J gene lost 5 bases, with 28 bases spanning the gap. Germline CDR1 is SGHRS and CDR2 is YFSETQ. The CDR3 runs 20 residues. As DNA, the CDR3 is TGCGCCAGCAGCTTGCTCCTGGACCGCCGAGCGGAAACTATAAACAATGAGCAGTTCTTC. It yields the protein CASSLLLDRRAETINNEQFF.

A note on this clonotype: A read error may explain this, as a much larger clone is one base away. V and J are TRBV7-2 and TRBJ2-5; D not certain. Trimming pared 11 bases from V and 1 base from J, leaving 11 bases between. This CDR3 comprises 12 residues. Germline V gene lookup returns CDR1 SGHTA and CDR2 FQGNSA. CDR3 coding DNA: TGTGCCGGCAACCGACCCCAAGAGACCCAGTACTTC. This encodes CAGNRPQETQYF. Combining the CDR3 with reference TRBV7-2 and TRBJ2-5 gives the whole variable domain GAGVSQSPSNKVTEKGKDVELRCDPISGHTALYWYRQSLGQGLEFLIYFQGNSAPDKSGLPSDRFSAERTGGSVSTLTIQRTQQEDSAVYLCAGNRPQETQYFGPGTRLLVL.

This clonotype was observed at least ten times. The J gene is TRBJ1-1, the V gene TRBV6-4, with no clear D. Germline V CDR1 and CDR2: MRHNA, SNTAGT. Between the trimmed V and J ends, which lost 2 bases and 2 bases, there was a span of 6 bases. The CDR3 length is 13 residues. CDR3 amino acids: CASSDRENTEAFF. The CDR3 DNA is TGTGCCAGCAGTGACAGGGAAAACACTGAAGCTTTCTTT.

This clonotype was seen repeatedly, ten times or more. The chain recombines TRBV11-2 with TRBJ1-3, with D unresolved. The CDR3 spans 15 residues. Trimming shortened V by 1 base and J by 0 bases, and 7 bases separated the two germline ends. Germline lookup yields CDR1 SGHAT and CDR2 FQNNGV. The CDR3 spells CASSLAPSSGNTIYF. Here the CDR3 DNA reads TGTGCCAGCAGCTTAGCTCCCAGCTCTGGAAACACCATATATTTT.

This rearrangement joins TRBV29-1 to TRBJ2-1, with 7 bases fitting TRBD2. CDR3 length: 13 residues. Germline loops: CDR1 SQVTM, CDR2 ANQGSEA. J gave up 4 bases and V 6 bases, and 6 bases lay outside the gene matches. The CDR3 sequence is CSVQGSGYNEQFF. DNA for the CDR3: TGCAGCGTCCAGGGTAGCGGGTACAATGAGCAGTTCTTC.

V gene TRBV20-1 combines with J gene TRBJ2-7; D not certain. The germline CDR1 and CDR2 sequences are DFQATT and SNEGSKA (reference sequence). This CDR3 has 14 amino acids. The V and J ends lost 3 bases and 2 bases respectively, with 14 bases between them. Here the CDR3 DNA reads TGCAGTGCTAGGCGCCTAACCGCAACCTACGAGCAGTACTTC. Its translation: CSARRLTATYEQYF.